This T cell receptor (beta chain) stems from a study of shared clonotypes between healthy human individuals. Points from the study as a whole: Although depth was large, rarefaction showed that sequencing of the sorted subsets was incomplete.

The assay was immunoSEQ multiplex PCR, and TCRdb's table has in-frame clones only and misses some. The sample contains about 770,000 clones, approximately 72% of which appear only once. Germline CDR1 reads ENHRY; CDR2 reads SYGVKD. With 6 bases removed from V and 0 bases from J, the gap between germline ends came to 9 bases. The CDR3 consists of 13 residues. In this sample, this clone turned up a few times. The antigen is undetermined. This receptor was identified in a woman in her twenties or thirties in good health. This rearrangement joins TRBV10-3 to TRBJ2-7; D is undetermined. Material: memory CD4+ T cells sorted from blood. Subset defined: CD45RA-negative fraction. The CDR3 DNA reads TGTGCCATCAGGCGACCGTCCTCCTACGAGCAGTACTTC. Amino acid sequence: CAIRRPSSYEQYF.